This record concerns one T cell receptor beta chain sequence. This sample stems from a study of blood T cell repertoires in COVID-19. Study information: COVID-19 samples from acute and convalescent phases originated in the United States, Italy and Spain. From T cells, B-cell-depleted T cells, or PBMCs came the material, which was cDNA or gDNA.

Study processing details: Amplification with reference gene primers provided the estimates of nucleated cell counts. Generated by immunoSEQ multiplex PCR, the TCRdb table keeps only in-frame clones and is missing some. V and J calls and clone size are given by that table; D and trimming were obtained from the DNA. The data hold 250,000 or so clones, with around nine tenths observed a single time. The V gene's germline CDR1 is MNHEY and CDR2 SVGAGI. The CDR3 spans 15 residues. Trimming pared 5 bases from V and 3 bases from J, leaving 14 bases between. The clonotype was recovered from a woman aged 40 to 50 who had recovered from COVID-19. The chain is built from TRBV6-5 and TRBJ1-5; D is perhaps TRBD1 (5 bases). Material: peripheral blood. For the CDR3, the DNA is TGTGCCAGCAGTCCCTCCTGGGACTACAATCAGCCCCAGCATTTT. Protein sequence: CASSPSWDYNQPQHF.